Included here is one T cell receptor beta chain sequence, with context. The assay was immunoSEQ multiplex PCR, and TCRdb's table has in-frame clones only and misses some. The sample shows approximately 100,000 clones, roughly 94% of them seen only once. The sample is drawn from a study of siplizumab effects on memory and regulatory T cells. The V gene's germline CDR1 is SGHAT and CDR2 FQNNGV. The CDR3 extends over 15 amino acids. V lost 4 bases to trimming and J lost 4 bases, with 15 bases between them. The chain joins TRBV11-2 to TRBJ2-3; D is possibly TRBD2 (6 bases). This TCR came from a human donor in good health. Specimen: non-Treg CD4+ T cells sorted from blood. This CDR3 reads CASSSGTLIADTQYF. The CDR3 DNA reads TGTGCCAGCAGCTCGGGGACTCTTATTGCAGATACGCAGTATTTT.